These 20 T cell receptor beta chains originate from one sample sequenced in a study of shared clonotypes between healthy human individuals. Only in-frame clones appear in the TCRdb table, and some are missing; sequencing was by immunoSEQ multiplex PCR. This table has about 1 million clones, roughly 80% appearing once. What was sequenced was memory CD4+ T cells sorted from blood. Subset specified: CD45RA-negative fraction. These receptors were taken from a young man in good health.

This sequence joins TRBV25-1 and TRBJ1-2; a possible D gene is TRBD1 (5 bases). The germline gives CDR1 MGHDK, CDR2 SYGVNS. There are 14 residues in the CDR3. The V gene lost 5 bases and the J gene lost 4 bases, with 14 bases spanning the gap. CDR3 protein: CASSSPRDGYGYTF. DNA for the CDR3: TGTGCCAGCAGTTCTCCCAGGGACGGCTATGGCTACACCTTC.

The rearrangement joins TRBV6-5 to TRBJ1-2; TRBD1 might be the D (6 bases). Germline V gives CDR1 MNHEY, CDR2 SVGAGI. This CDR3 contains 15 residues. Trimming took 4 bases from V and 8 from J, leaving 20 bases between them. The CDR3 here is CASSFSEDSGGGYTF. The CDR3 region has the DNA TGTGCCAGCAGTTTCTCCGAGGACAGCGGCGGGGGCTACACCTTC.

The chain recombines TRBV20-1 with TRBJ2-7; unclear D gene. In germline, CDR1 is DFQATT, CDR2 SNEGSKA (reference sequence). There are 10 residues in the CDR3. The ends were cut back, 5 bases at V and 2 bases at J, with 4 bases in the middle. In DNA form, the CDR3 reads TGCAGTGCTGCCACCTACGAGCAGTACTTC. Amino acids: CSAATYEQYF.

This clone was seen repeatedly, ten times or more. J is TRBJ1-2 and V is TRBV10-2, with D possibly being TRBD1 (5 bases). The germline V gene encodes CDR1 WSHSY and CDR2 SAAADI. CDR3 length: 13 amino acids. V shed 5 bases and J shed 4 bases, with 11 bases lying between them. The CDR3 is CASSMEGTYGYTF. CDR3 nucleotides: TGCGCCAGCAGTATGGAGGGGACCTATGGCTACACCTTC.

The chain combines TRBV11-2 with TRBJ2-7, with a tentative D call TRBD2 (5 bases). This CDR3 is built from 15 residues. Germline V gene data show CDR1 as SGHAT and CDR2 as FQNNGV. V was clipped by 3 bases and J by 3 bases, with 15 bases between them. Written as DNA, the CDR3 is TGTGCCAGCAGCTTCGACGAGGGTTCGCGCTACGAGCAGTACTTC. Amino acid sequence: CASSFDEGSRYEQYF.

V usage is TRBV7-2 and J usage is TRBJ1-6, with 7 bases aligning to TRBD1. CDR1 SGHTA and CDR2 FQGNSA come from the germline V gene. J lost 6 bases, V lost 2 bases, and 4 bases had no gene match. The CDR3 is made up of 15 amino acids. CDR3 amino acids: CASSLRPGGNSPLHF. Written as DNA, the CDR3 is TGTGCCAGCAGCTTACGGCCAGGGGGTAATTCACCCCTCCACTTT.

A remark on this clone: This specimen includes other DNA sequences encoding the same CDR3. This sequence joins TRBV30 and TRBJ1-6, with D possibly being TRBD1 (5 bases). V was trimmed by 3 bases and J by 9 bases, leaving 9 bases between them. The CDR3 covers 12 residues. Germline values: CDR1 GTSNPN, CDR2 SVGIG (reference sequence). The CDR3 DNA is TGTGCCTGGAGCCGACAGTCTTCACCCCTCCACTTT. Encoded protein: CAWSRQSSPLHF.

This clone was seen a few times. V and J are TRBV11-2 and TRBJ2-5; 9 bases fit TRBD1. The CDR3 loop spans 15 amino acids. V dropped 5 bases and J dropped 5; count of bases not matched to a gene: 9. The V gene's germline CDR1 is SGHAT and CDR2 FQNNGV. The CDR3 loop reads CASSIPQGARETQYF. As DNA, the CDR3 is TGTGCCAGCAGCATACCACAGGGGGCGCGGGAGACCCAGTACTTC. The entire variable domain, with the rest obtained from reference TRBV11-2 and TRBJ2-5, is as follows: EAGVAQSPRYKIIEKRQSVAFWCNPISGHATLYWYQQILGQGPKLLIQFQNNGVVDDSQLPKDRFSAERLKGVDSTLKIQPAKLEDSAVYLCASSIPQGARETQYFGPGTRLLVL.

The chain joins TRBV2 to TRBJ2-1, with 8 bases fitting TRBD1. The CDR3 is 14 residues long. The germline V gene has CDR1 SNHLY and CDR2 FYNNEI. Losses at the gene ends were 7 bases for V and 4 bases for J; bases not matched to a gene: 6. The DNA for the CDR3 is TGTGCCAGCACTGGACAGGGCTTTTACAATGAGCAGTTCTTC. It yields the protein CASTGQGFYNEQFF.

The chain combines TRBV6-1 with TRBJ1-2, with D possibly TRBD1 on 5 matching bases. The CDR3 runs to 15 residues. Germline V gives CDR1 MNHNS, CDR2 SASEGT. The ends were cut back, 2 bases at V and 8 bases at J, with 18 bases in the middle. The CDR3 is CASSEPGRQRGGYTF. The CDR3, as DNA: TGTGCCAGCAGTGAACCGGGACGGCAGAGAGGGGGCTACACCTTC.

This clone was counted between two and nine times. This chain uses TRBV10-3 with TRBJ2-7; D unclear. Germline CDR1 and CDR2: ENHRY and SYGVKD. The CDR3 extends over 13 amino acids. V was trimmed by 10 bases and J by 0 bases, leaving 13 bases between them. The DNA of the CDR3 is TGTGCCACCCATGGCCTTGCCTCCTACGAGCAGTACTTC. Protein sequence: CATHGLASYEQYF.

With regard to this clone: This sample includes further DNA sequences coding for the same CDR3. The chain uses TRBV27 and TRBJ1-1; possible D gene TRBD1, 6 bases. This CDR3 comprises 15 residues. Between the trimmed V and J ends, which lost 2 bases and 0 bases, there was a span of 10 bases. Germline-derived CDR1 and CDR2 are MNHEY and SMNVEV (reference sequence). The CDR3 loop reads CASSLGGPMNTEAFF. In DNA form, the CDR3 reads TGTGCCAGCAGTTTAGGGGGCCCCATGAACACTGAAGCTTTCTTT.

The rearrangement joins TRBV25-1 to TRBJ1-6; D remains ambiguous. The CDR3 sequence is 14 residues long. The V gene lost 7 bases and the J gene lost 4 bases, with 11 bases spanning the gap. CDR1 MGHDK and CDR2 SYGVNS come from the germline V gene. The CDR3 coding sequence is TGTGCCAGCAACGAGTCCGGTTATAATTCACCCCTCCACTTT. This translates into CASNESGYNSPLHF.

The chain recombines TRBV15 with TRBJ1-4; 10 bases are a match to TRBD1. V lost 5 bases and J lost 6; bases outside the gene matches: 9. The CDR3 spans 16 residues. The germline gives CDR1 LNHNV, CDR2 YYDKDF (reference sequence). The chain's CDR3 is CATSGGTGVFDEKLFF. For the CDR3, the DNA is TGTGCCACCAGCGGAGGGACAGGGGTGTTTGATGAAAAACTGTTTTTT.

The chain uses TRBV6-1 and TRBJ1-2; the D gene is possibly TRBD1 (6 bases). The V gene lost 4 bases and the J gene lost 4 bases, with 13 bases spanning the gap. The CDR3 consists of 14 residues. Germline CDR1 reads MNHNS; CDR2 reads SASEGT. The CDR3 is CASSAAGDFYGYTF. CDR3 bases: TGTGCCAGCAGTGCTGCAGGGGACTTCTATGGCTACACCTTC.

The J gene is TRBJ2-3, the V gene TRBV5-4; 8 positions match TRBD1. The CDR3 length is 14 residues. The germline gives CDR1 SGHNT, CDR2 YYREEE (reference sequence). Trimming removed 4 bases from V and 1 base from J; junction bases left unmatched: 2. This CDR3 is CASSQDRGTDTQYF. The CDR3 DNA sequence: TGTGCCAGCAGCCAGGACAGGGGCACAGATACGCAGTATTTT. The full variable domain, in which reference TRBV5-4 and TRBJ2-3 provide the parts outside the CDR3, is ETGVTQSPTHLIKTRGQQVTLRCSSQSGHNTVSWYQQALGQGPQFIFQYYREEENGRGNFPPRFSGLQFPNYSSELNVNALELDDSALYLCASSQDRGTDTQYFGPGTRLTVL.

Written as DNA, the CDR3 is TGTGCCAGCAGCCTTAGCGGGAGAAGAGGCAATGAGCAGTTCTTC. The encoded protein is CASSLSGRRGNEQFF. The rearrangement links TRBV7-9 to TRBJ2-1; 9 bases match TRBD2. CDR1 SEHNR and CDR2 FQNEAQ come from the germline V gene (reference sequence). The ends lost 5 bases at V and 6 bases at J; junction bases unmatched: 8. This CDR3 comprises 15 residues.

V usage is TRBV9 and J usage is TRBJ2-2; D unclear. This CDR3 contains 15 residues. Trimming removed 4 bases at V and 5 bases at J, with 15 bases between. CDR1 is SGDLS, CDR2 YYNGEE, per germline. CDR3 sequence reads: CASSPAGSWTGELFF. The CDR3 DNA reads TGTGCCAGCAGCCCGGCCGGGTCCTGGACCGGGGAGCTGTTTTTT.

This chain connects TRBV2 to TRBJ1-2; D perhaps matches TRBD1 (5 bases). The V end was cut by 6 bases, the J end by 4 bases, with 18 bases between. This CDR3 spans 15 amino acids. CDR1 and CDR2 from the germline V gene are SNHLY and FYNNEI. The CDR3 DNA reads TGTGCCAGCAGGCCCCGGGACTCGGAGGGCTATGGCTACACCTTC. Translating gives CASRPRDSEGYGYTF.

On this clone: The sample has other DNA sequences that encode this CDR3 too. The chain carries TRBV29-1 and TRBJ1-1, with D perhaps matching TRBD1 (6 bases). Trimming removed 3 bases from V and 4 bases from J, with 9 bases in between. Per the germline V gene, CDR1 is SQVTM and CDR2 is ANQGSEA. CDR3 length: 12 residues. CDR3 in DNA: TGCAGCGTTGATCGAGGGGGCACTGAAGCTTTCTTT. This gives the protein CSVDRGGTEAFF.